The clone carrying this TCR beta chain was picked up one time. Germline V gene lookup returns CDR1 MNHEY and CDR2 SVGAGI. CDR3 length equals 15 residues. With 5 bases clipped from V and 6 bases from J, the junction kept 12 bases outside the gene matches. This entry is derived from a study of blood T cell repertoires in COVID-19. Produced via immunoSEQ multiplex PCR; TCRdb's table is partial and in-frame only. The sample lists about 480,000 clones, 70% to 90% occurring once. The chain carries TRBV6-5 and TRBJ1-1, with 7 bases aligning to TRBD1. Material: peripheral blood. The origin of this receptor is a woman between 50 and 59 years old with COVID-19, enrolled during active disease. The CDR3 sequence: CASSLTRQGGSEAFF. In nucleotides, the CDR3 is TGTGCCAGCAGTCTTACTCGACAGGGTGGGTCTGAAGCTTTCTTT.